One sample yielded the 22 T cell receptor beta chains listed below, sequenced in a study of blood T cells in healthy people across ages. With a J-beta primer mix and a sample-barcoded 5' primer, a second PCR ran roughly 6 to 12 cycles. TCRdb reprocessed the 5' RACE reads with MiXCR, giving one entry per CDR3 protein. The sample carries 750,000 to 950,000 distinct CDR3 sequences, about 26% recorded once. These records were also assigned to another study, of T cells of mothers and their children.

The source material was blood. The receptor source for this set is a boy younger than 18 in good health.

Only a few counts were recorded for this clonotype. This chain connects TRBV12-3 or TRBV12-4 to TRBJ1-4; 7 nucleotides match TRBD1. CDR3 length: 16 residues. V dropped 0 bases and J dropped 8; count of bases not matched to a gene: 9. This CDR3 reads CASSLAKGALREKLFF. The DNA of the CDR3 is TGTGCCAGCAGTTTAGCGAAGGGGGCACTTCGGGAAAAACTGTTTTTT.

The sample holds many counts of this clonotype. V gene TRBV12-3 or TRBV12-4 combines with J gene TRBJ2-7; D possibly corresponds to TRBD1 (5 bases). The V and J ends lost 1 base and 0 bases respectively, with 7 bases between them. The CDR3 is 14 residues long. The CDR3 DNA reads TGTGCCAGCAGTTTAGAAGACAGCTCCTACGAGCAGTACTTC. It is translated as CASSLEDSSYEQYF.

CDR3 protein: CASSLLAGDEKLFF. DNA of the CDR3: TGTGCCAGCAGTTTGTTGGCAGGGGATGAAAAACTGTTTTTT. This sequence joins TRBV12-3 or TRBV12-4 and TRBJ1-4; a weak D match, TRBD1 (6 bases). This CDR3 contains 14 residues. V was trimmed by 3 bases and J by 6 bases, leaving 11 bases between them.

This clonotype showed up just a few times. The chain uses TRBV12-3 or TRBV12-4 and TRBJ2-7; 7 bases match TRBD1. Germline trimming cut 5 bases from V and 13 bases from J; bases unmatched to any gene: 8. The CDR3 totals 11 residues. CDR3 residues: CASSLGQAVYF. In nucleotides, the CDR3 is TGTGCCAGCAGTCTCGGACAGGCCGTTTACTTC.

This clonotype has only a few counts. The chain employs TRBV12-5 and TRBJ1-1; a weak D match, TRBD1 (5 bases). Trimming removed 6 bases at V and 1 base at J, with 21 bases between. The CDR3 is 17 residues long. The germline gives CDR1 LGHNT, CDR2 FRNRAP. The CDR3 sequence: CASGLPAGGSGNTEAFF. CDR3 nucleotides: TGTGCTAGTGGCTTGCCCGCCGGGGGTAGCGGGAACACTGAAGCTTTCTTT.

In its sample, this clonotype was seen a few times. The V and J genes are TRBV11-2 and TRBJ2-7; D is possibly TRBD1 (5 bases). The CDR3 extends over 15 amino acids. With 0 bases removed from V and 2 bases from J, the gap between germline ends came to 11 bases. Germline V gives CDR1 SGHAT, CDR2 FQNNGV. CDR3 sequence (DNA): TGTGCCAGCAGCTTAGATTCTCTGGGGCCCTACGAGCAGTACTTC. This encodes CASSLDSLGPYEQYF.

This rearrangement joins TRBV2 to TRBJ2-3; 7 bases align to TRBD1. CDR3 size: 15 residues. Germline V gene lookup returns CDR1 SNHLY and CDR2 FYNNEI. V trimming: 2 bases; J trimming: 4 bases; junction bases outside the gene matches: 6. Here the CDR3 DNA reads TGTGCCAGCAGTGAAATGAGGCAGGGGGCAGATACGCAGTATTTT. Protein: CASSEMRQGADTQYF.

The V gene is TRBV9, the J gene TRBJ1-2; the match to TRBD1 covers 9 bases. V lost 4 bases and J lost 4; bases outside the gene matches: 11. The germline CDR1 and CDR2 sequences are SGDLS and YYNGEE. This CDR3 has 16 amino acids. In DNA form, the CDR3 reads TGTGCCAGCAGCAAACGGACAGGGGCCCTTCTCTATGGCTACACCTTC. It translates to CASSKRTGALLYGYTF.

The V gene is TRBV3-1, the J gene TRBJ2-1; TRBD2 matches 11 bases. After removal of 8 bases from V and 4 bases from J, the junction contained 4 bases not matched to a gene. The V gene's germline CDR1 is LGHDT and CDR2 YNNKEL (reference sequence). The CDR3 is 14 amino acids. Here the CDR3 DNA reads TGTGCCAGCGAGGGACTAGCGGAGTACAATGAGCAGTTCTTC. Its translation: CASEGLAEYNEQFF.

J is TRBJ2-7 and V is TRBV5-1; TRBD1 matches at 10 bases. The CDR3 covers 14 residues. Germline CDR1 reads SGHRS; CDR2 reads YFSETQ. J gave up 5 bases and V 3 bases, and 5 bases lay outside the gene matches. CDR3 bases: TGCGCCAGCAGCTATATAGGACAGGGGGACGAGCAGTACTTC. Amino acid sequence: CASSYIGQGDEQYF.

This CDR3 is CASSQTGFNTEAFF. CDR3 in DNA: TGCGCCAGCAGCCAGACAGGTTTTAACACTGAAGCTTTCTTT. The chain recombines TRBV4-1 with TRBJ1-1, with D perhaps TRBD1 (6 bases). V lost 3 bases, J lost 2 bases, and 10 bases lay in between. Germline V gene lookup returns CDR1 MGHRA and CDR2 YSYEKL. This CDR3 contains 14 residues.

This clonotype was picked up a small number of times. The rearrangement joins TRBV5-1 to TRBJ2-5; TRBD1 matches 8 bases. Per the germline V gene, CDR1 is SGHRS and CDR2 is YFSETQ. The CDR3 sequence is 14 residues long. V gave up 3 bases and J gave up 5 bases; unmatched junction bases: 6. In DNA, the CDR3 is TGCGCCAGCAGCTCGCCGGGACAGGAGGAGACCCAGTACTTC. This encodes CASSSPGQEETQYF.

This clonotype occurred a few times. The junction departs from germline at one end; a sequencing error may be responsible. This rearrangement joins TRBV14 to TRBJ2-3, with D possibly called TRBD1 or TRBD2 (5 bases each). Germline values: CDR1 SGHDN, CDR2 FVKESK. This CDR3 spans 13 amino acids. The CDR3 loop reads CASSQMRGDMQYF. The CDR3 DNA reads TGTGCCAGCAGCCAAATGAGGGGAGATATGCAGTATTTT.

This clonotype was detected a few times. The chain couples TRBV5-1 to TRBJ2-5; possible D gene TRBD2, 5 bases. Looked up from germline, CDR1 is SGHRS and CDR2 is YFSETQ. The V end was cut by 0 bases, the J end by 6 bases, with 15 bases between. The CDR3 has 15 residues. The DNA of the CDR3 is TGCGCCAGCAGCTTGGGCGAGGGTGCCGGAAAGACCCAGTACTTC. Its protein product is CASSLGEGAGKTQYF.

This clonotype was seen just once. This chain connects TRBV20-1 to TRBJ2-1; 9 bases align to TRBD1. Near its end, the DNA agrees better with TRBJ2-7, so the J call may be wrong. Germline V gene lookup returns CDR1 DFQATT and CDR2 SNEGSKA (reference sequence). The length of the CDR3 is 12 residues. CDR3 protein: CSALTGGEEQYF. CDR3 nucleotide sequence: TGCAGTGCTTTAACAGGGGGCGAAGAGCAGTACTTC.

This clonotype was observed a single time. The V gene is TRBV19, the J gene TRBJ1-5; TRBD1 aligns across 7 bases. With 10 bases clipped from V and 2 bases from J, the junction kept 5 bases outside the gene matches. This CDR3 region has 13 residues. Germline V gene lookup returns CDR1 LNHDA and CDR2 SQIVND (reference sequence). CDR3 amino acids: CATTGVGNQPQHF. CDR3 coding DNA: TGTGCCACCACAGGGGTTGGCAATCAGCCCCAGCATTTT.

The chain is built from TRBV12-3 or TRBV12-4 and TRBJ2-5; 12 bases fit TRBD1. V lost 4 bases, J lost 4 bases, and 4 bases stayed unmatched. CDR3 size: 15 residues. The CDR3 nucleotides read TGTGCCAGCAGTTGGGGACAGGGGGCGAGAGAGACCCAGTACTTC. Its translation: CASSWGQGARETQYF.

This clonotype was counted at least ten times. The chain is built from TRBV29-1 and TRBJ1-4; the D is unclear. CDR1 SQVTM and CDR2 ANQGSEA come from the germline V gene. This CDR3 has 13 residues. Trimming stripped 4 bases from V and 2 bases from J, with 8 bases between. The CDR3 DNA is TGCAGCGTTGTCGGCGGGACTAATGAAAAACTGTTTTTT. Amino acid sequence: CSVVGGTNEKLFF.

The rearrangement joins TRBV5-1 to TRBJ2-7; D might be TRBD1 (5 bases). Trimming shortened V by 7 bases and J by 3 bases, and 11 bases separated the two germline ends. The germline gives CDR1 SGHRS, CDR2 YFSETQ. The CDR3 length is 12 residues. CDR3 amino acids: CASAETDYEQYF. The CDR3 nucleotides read TGCGCCAGCGCCGAGACAGACTACGAGCAGTACTTC.

This clonotype was found a few times. This chain connects TRBV5-1 to TRBJ2-5, with 15 bases that match TRBD2. The tail of the sequence fits TRBJ2-7 better, so the J call may be wrong. CDR3 length: 16 residues. CDR1 SGHRS and CDR2 YFSETQ come from the germline V gene. In nucleotides, the CDR3 is TGCGCCAGCAGCTTAGGGACTAGCGGGGGGTATCACGAGCAGTACTTC. It is translated as CASSLGTSGGYHEQYF.

This clonotype was seen ten or more times. The chain links TRBV7-9 to TRBJ1-1; no firm D call. Germline V gene lookup returns CDR1 SEHNR and CDR2 FQNEAQ (reference sequence). The CDR3 totals 15 residues. V was cut by 5 bases and J by 6 bases, with 19 bases left in between. The CDR3 sequence is CASSRPTDGRAEAFF. DNA for the CDR3: TGTGCCAGCAGCCGACCGACGGACGGGCGGGCTGAAGCTTTCTTT. Combining the CDR3 with reference TRBV7-9 and TRBJ1-1 gives the whole variable domain DTGVSQNPRHKITKRGQNVTFRCDPISEHNRLYWYRQTLGQGPEFLTYFQNEAQLEKSRLLSDRFSAERPKGSFSTLEIQRTEQGDSAMYLCASSRPTDGRAEAFFGQGTRLTVV.

In this sample, this clonotype turned up a few times. The chain has TRBV20-1 and TRBJ2-1; D is unclear. This CDR3 is 14 amino acids long. Germline V gene lookup returns CDR1 DFQATT and CDR2 SNEGSKA (reference sequence). The V gene lost 3 bases and the J gene lost 0 bases, with 9 bases spanning the gap. CDR3 amino acids: CSARNYGSYNEQFF. CDR3 DNA sequence: TGCAGTGCTAGGAACTACGGCTCCTACAATGAGCAGTTCTTC.